Here is one TCR beta chain with its context. No antigen is known for it. The data stem from a study of T cell repertoires and HLA-DP antigens. Looking at the study overall: One stimulator alloantigen differed from self by one groove amino acid; the other by ten.

The CDR3 is made up of 12 amino acids. In germline, CDR1 is MNHNY, CDR2 SVGAGI (reference sequence). The V end was cut by 5 bases, the J end by 6 bases, with 8 bases between. Clones were read by immunoSEQ multiplex PCR, and TCRdb kept only the in-frame ones, dropping some. The sample yields roughly 120,000 clones, more than 85% seen once. The sample was CD4+ T cells from PBMCs. The clonotype was recovered from a young woman in good health and CMV-seronegative. The J gene is TRBJ1-5, the V gene TRBV6-6; D unresolved. CDR3: CASSNQGQPQHF. The CDR3 region has the DNA TGTGCCAGCAGTAACCAAGGTCAGCCCCAGCATTTT.